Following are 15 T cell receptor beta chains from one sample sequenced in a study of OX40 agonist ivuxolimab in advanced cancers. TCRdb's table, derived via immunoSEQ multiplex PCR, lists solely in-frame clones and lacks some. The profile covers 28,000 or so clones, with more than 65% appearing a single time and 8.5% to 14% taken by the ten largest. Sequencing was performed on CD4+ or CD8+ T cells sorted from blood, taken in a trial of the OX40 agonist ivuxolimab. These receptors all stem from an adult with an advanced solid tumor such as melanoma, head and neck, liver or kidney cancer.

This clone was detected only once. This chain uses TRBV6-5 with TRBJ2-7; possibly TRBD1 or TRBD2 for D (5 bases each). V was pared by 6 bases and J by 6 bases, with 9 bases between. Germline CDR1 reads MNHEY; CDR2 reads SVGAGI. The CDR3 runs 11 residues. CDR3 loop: CASRAGGEQYF. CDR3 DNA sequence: TGTGCCAGCAGGGCTGGGGGCGAGCAGTACTTC.

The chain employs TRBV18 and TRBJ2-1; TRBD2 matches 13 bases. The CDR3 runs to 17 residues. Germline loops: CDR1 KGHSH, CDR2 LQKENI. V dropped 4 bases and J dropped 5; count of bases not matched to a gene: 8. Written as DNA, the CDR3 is TGTGCCAGCTCACTACTACTAGCGGGGGGGCTTCACAATGAGCAGTTCTTC. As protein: CASSLLLAGGLHNEQFF.

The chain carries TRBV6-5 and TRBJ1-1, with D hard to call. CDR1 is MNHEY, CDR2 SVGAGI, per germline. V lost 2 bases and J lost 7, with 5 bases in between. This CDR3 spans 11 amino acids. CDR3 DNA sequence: TGTGCCAGCAGTTACCTGAGTGAAGCTTTCTTT. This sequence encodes CASSYLSEAFF.

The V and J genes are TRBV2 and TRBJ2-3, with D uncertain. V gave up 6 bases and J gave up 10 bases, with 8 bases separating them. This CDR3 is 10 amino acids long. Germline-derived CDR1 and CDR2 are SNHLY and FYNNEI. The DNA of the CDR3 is TGTGCCAGCAGGCCTCCCCCGCAGTATTTT. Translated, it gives CASRPPPQYF.

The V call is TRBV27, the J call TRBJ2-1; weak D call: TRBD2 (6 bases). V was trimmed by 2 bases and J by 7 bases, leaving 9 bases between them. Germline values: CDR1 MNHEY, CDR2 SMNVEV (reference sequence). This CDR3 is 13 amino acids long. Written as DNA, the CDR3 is TGTGCCAGCAGTTTACAACTAGCAAATGAGCAGTTCTTC. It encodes CASSLQLANEQFF.

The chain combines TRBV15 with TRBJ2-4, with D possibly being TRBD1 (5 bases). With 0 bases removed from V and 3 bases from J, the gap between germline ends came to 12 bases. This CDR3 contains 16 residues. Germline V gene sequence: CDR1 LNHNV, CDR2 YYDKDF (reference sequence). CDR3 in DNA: TGTGCCACCAGCAGAGATCTGGGGCAGGTCAAAAACATTCAGTACTTC. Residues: CATSRDLGQVKNIQYF.

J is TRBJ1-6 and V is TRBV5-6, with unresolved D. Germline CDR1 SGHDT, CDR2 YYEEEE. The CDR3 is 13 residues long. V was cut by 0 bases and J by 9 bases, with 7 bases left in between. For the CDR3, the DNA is TGTGCCAGCAGCTTGGAACGGGGTTCACCCCTCCACTTT. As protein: CASSLERGSPLHF.

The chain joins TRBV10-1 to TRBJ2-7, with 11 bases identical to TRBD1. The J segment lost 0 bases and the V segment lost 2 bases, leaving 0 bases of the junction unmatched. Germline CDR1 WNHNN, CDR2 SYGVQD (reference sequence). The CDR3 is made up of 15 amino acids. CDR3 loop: CASSEGQGASYEQYF. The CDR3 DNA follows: TGCGCCAGCAGTGAGGGACAGGGGGCCTCCTACGAGCAGTACTTC.

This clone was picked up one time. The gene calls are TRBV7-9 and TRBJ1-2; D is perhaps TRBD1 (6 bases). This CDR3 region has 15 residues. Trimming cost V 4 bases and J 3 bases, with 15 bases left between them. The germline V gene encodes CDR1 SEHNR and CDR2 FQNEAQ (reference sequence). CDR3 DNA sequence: TGTGCCAGCAGCTCCGGGGGGGCAGGGGACTATGGCTACACCTTC. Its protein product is CASSSGGAGDYGYTF.

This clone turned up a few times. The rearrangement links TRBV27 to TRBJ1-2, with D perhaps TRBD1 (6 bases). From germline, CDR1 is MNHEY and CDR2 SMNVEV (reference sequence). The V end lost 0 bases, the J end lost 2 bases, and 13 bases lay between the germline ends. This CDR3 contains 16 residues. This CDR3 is CASSLSAGDANYGYTF. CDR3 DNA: TGTGCCAGCAGTTTATCGGCAGGGGACGCAAACTATGGCTACACCTTC.

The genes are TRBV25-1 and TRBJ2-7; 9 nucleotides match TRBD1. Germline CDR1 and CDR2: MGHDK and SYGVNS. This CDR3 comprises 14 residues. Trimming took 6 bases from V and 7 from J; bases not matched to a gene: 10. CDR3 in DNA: TGTGCCAGCAGCCCCGGGACAGGGCTCCTGGAGCAGTACTTC. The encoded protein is CASSPGTGLLEQYF.

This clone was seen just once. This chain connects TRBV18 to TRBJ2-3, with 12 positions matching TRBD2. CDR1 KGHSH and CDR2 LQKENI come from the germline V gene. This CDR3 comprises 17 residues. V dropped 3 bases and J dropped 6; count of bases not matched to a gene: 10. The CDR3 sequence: CASSPASLAGGRDTQYF. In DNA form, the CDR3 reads TGTGCCAGCTCACCGGCCTCACTAGCGGGGGGCCGGGATACGCAGTATTTT.

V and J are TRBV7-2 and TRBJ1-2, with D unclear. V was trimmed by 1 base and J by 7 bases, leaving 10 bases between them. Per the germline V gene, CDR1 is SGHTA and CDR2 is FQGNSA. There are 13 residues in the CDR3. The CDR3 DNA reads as TGTGCCAGCAGCTTAGATCTGGAGAGTGGCTACACCTTC. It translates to CASSLDLESGYTF.

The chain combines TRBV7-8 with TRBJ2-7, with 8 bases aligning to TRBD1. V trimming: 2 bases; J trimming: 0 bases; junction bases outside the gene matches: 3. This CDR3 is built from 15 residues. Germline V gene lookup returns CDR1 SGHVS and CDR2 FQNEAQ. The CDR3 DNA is TGTGCCAGCAGCTTATCAGGGGGCGCCTCCTACGAGCAGTACTTC. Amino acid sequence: CASSLSGGASYEQYF.

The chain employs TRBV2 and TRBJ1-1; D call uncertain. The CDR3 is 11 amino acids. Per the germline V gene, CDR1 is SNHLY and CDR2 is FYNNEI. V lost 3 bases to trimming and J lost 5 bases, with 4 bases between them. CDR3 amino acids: CASSDSTEAFF. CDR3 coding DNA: TGTGCCAGCAGTGATAGTACTGAAGCTTTCTTT. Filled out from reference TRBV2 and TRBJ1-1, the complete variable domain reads EPEVTQTPSHQVTQMGQEVILRCVPISNHLYFYWYRQILGQKVEFLVSFYNNEISEKSEIFDDQFSVERPDGSNFTLKIRSTKLEDSAMYFCASSDSTEAFFGQGTRLTVV.